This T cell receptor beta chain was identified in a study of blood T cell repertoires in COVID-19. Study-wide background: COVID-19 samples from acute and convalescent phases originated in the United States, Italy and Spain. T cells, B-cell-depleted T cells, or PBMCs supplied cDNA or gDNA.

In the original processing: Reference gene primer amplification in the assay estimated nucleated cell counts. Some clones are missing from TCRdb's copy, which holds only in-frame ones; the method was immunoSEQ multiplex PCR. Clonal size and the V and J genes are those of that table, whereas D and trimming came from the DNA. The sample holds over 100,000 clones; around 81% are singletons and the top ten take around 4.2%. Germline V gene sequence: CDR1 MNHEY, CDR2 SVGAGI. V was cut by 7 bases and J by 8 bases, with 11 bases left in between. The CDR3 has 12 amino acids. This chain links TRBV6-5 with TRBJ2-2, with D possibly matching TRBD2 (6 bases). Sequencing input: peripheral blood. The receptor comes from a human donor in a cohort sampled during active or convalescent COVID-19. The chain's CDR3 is CASKPEGGELFF. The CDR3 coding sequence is TGTGCCAGCAAACCGGAGGGAGGGGAGCTGTTTTTT.